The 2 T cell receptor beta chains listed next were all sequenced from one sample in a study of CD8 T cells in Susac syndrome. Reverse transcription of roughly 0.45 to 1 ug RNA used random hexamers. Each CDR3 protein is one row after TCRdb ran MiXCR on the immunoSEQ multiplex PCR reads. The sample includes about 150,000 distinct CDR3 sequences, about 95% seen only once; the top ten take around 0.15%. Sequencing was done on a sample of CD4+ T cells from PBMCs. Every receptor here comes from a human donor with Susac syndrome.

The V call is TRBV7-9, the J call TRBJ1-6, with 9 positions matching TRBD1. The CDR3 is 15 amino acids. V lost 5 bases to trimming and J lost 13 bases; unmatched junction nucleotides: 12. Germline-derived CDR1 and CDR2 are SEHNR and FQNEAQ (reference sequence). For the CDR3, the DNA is TGTGCCAGCAGCACAACGGGACAGGGTCGACCGCCCCTCCACTTT. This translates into CASSTTGQGRPPLHF.

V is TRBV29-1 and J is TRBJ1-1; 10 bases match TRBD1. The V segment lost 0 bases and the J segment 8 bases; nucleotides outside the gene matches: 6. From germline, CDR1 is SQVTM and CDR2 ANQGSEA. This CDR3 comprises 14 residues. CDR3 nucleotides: TGCAGCGTTGAAGACCTAACGGGACAGGGGGAAGCTTTCTTT. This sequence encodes CSVEDLTGQGEAFF.